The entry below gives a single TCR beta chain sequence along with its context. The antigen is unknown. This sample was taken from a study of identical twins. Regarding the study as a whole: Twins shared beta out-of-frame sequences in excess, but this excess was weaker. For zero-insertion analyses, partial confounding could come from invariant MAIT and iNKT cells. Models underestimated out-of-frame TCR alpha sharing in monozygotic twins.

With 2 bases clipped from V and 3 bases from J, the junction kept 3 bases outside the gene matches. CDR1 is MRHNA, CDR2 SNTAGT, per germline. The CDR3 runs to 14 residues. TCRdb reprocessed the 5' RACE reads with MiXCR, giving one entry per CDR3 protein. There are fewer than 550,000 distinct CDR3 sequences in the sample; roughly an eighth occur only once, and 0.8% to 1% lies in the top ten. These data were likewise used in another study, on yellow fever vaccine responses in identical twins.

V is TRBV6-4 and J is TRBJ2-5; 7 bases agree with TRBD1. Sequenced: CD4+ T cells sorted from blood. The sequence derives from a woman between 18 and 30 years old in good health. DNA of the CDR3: TGTGCCAGCAGTGACCGGGACAGCAAAGAGACCCAGTACTTC. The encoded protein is CASSDRDSKETQYF.